This TCR beta chain stems from a study of CD8+ T cells in alopecia areata. Study conclusions and caveats: Higher clonality and more expanded CD8+ clones appeared in lesional than normal scalp.

As for treatment: oral pan-JAK inhibitor, 5-10 mg twice daily. Regarding this clone: The target antigen is unknown.

The CDR3 runs 13 residues. Germline V CDR1 and CDR2: MNHNY, SVGAGI (reference sequence). V shed 6 bases, J shed 2 bases, and the junction held 4 bases outside the gene matches. Extraction and reverse transcription of RNA yielded cDNA as the sequencing template. Sequenced by immunoSEQ multiplex PCR; TCRdb stores in-frame clones only, minus some. The sample has fewer than 250,000 clones, roughly two fifths seen once. The V and J genes are TRBV6-6 and TRBJ2-7; TRBD1 agrees at 7 bases. Sequencing was performed on CD4+ T cells sorted from blood, taken around week 37, from a patient treated with tofacitinib. The sequence was collected from a human donor with alopecia areata. The CDR3 bases are TGTGCCAGCAGGGACAGGTCAGCCTACGAGCAGTACTTC. This encodes CASRDRSAYEQYF.